In its sample, the clone carrying this TCR beta chain was seen many times. Arm-PCR with iRepertoire HTBI primers amplified the CDR3 regions for these TCR beta libraries. TCRdb re-analysed the multiplex PCR reads in MiXCR, keeping a single row per CDR3 protein. The table includes about 430,000 distinct CDR3 sequences, about 15% detected once. Time point denoted: newly diagnosed GD, antithyroid drugs for less than 3 months. RNA isolated from PBMCs was used to make the TCR library. This sample is drawn from a study of regulatory T cells in long-lasting Graves disease. V lost 1 base to trimming and J lost 5 bases; unmatched junction nucleotides: 4. In germline, CDR1 is SGHDN, CDR2 FVKESK. This CDR3 is 15 amino acids long. This sample also appeared in a second study, on T cells in Graves' hyperthyroidism and ophthalmopathy.

The V and J genes are TRBV14 and TRBJ2-7, with TRBD2 identical over 11 bases. The TCR comes from a woman between 35 and 50 years old with Graves disease. Material: peripheral blood mononuclear cells (PBMCs), obtained at new diagnosis, from a patient treated with antithyroid drugs. CDR3 bases: TGTGCCAGCAGCCAAGGGACTAGCGGGTTCAACGAGCAGTACTTC. Translated, it gives CASSQGTSGFNEQYF.